The rows below give T cell receptor beta chains drawn from one sample of a study of shared T cell receptors in the human thymus. Clones were read by immunoSEQ multiplex PCR, and TCRdb kept only the in-frame ones, dropping some. In the table there are 700,000 to 750,000 clones, 70% to 90% of which are singletons. These same data were also listed under a study on human thymus T cells.

Material for sequencing was thymocytes. These receptors originate from a girl under three years old with a congenital heart defect. Both conserved end residues are part of each CDR3. D genes are given only for firm matches. Only some rows state a clone size, as once, few, many or a class for expanded clones.

V gene,D gene,J gene,clone size,CDR3 DNA,CDR3 protein
TRBV5-6,TRBD2,TRBJ2-2,NA,TGTGCCAGCAGCTTGGGGACTAGCGGAGCCACCGGGGAGCTGTTTTTT,CASSLGTSGATGELFF
TRBV5-1,TRBD1,TRBJ2-1,NA,TGCGCCAGCAGCGCTATAGCACAGGGGCGAAAGTCGTATGAGCAGTTCTTC,CASSAIAQGRKSYEQFF
TRBV5-6,NA,TRBJ1-3,NA,TGTGCCAGCACCTCCCTACCCTCTGGAAACACCATATATTTT,CASTSLPSGNTIYF
TRBV15,NA,TRBJ1-5,NA,TGTGCCACCAGCAGAGATCGTCAGCCCCAGCATTTT,CATSRDRQPQHF
TRBV15,NA,TRBJ2-7,NA,TGTGCCACCAGCAGACAAAAGGACAGCTCCTACGAGCAGTACTTC,CATSRQKDSSYEQYF
TRBV19,TRBD2,TRBJ2-1,NA,TGTGCCAGTAGAAGCGGGGGGTACAATGAGCAGTTCTTC,CASRSGGYNEQFF
TRBV11-2,TRBD2,TRBJ2-1,few,TGTGCCAGCAGCTTAGGTTACACTAGCGGGGGGGCCATGAACAATGAGCAGTTCTTC,CASSLGYTSGGAMNNEQFF
TRBV19,TRBD1,TRBJ1-2,NA,TGTGCCAGTAGTGGCCTACCGGGACAGATGGATGTGGGCTACACCTTC,CASSGLPGQMDVGYTF
TRBV5-8,NA,TRBJ2-5,NA,TGTGCCAGCAGCTTGGGGACTCGCAGGAAGACCCAGTACTTC,CASSLGTRRKTQYF
TRBV4-1,NA,TRBJ1-2,NA,TGCGCCAGCAGCCAAGAAGGGGGGGGATGGGGTGGCTACACCTTC,CASSQEGGGWGGYTF
TRBV29-1,TRBD1,TRBJ1-2,NA,TGCAGCGAACGCACACAGGGGGCTGGTGGCTACACCTTC,CSERTQGAGGYTF
TRBV5-4,NA,TRBJ1-1,NA,TGTGCCAGCAGCCCACCTGGGGCAGGGAAGGCCACTGAAGCTTTCTTT,CASSPPGAGKATEAFF
TRBV18,TRBD1,TRBJ2-7,NA,TGTGCCAGCTCACCGATGGACAGGGGCGAGGACGAGCAGTACTTC,CASSPMDRGEDEQYF
TRBV14,NA,TRBJ1-6,NA,TGTGCCAGCAGCGCTGGACAGAGCTCCTATAATTCACCCCTCCACTTT,CASSAGQSSYNSPLHF
TRBV25-1,TRBD1,TRBJ2-7,NA,TGTGCCAGCAGTGCCCCCCGACCGGGACAGGCCTACGAGCAGTACTTC,CASSAPRPGQAYEQYF
TRBV10-3,NA,TRBJ1-6,NA,TGTGCCACCACCTCGGGGGGGGTCCCCCAAATTAATTCACCCCTCCACTTT,CATTSGGVPQINSPLHF
TRBV12-5,NA,TRBJ1-1,NA,TGTGCTAGTGGCCCGACACTGAACACTGAAGCTTTCTTT,CASGPTLNTEAFF
TRBV12-5,NA,TRBJ1-2,NA,TGTGCTAGTGGTTTGAGAATCTCACAGATAACCTATGGCTACACCTTC,CASGLRISQITYGYTF
TRBV14,TRBD2,TRBJ2-5,NA,TGTGCCAGCAGCCAAGAACGGAGCAGCGGGGGGCGAGAGACCCAGTACTTC,CASSQERSSGGRETQYF
TRBV4-3,TRBD1,TRBJ1-1,NA,TGCGCCAGCAGCCACGAGGGACAGGGGACCACTGAAGCTTTCTTT,CASSHEGQGTTEAFF
TRBV5-6,NA,TRBJ1-2,NA,TGTGCCAGCAGCCCCCTGCCTCAGGGATTCTATGGCTACACCTTC,CASSPLPQGFYGYTF
TRBV5-4,NA,TRBJ2-1,NA,TGTGCCAGCAGCTTGGTTACGGGCTCCTACAATGAGCAGTTCTTC,CASSLVTGSYNEQFF
TRBV6-1,TRBD1,TRBJ1-2,NA,TGTGCCAGCAGTGCCGCCCGACAGGGAAATAACTATGGCTACACCTTC,CASSAARQGNNYGYTF
TRBV5-1,NA,TRBJ1-2,NA,TGCGCCAGCAGCTTGGATGGTACCAGGGATGGCTACACCTTC,CASSLDGTRDGYTF
TRBV6-5,TRBD1,TRBJ1-1,NA,TGTGCCAGCATTGCCAGACAGGGGGCGAACACTGAAGCTTTCTTT,CASIARQGANTEAFF
TRBV19,NA,TRBJ2-1,NA,TGTGCCAGTACCCCAACAGCCTACAATGAGCAGTTCTTC,CASTPTAYNEQFF
TRBV19,TRBD1,TRBJ1-6,NA,TGTGCCAGTAGTCCCGGACAGGGCGCCTTTTATAATTCACCCCTCCACTTT,CASSPGQGAFYNSPLHF
TRBV7-2,TRBD1,TRBJ1-4,NA,TGTGCCAGCAGCCAAGCGGCAGGGGGTAATGAAAAACTGTTTTTT,CASSQAAGGNEKLFF
TRBV19,NA,TRBJ2-1,NA,TGTGCCAGTACCACCCTCTACCTGGGGCCCCAGTCGACTGAGCAGTTCTTC,CASTTLYLGPQSTEQFF
TRBV2,NA,TRBJ1-5,NA,TGTGCCAGCAGTGAAGCAGGGCTAGGAGGGCAGCCCCAGCATTTT,CASSEAGLGGQPQHF
TRBV15,NA,TRBJ1-1,NA,TGTGCCACCAGCGGTCTGTTCAGGGCTTTCTTT,CATSGLFRAFF
TRBV30,TRBD1,TRBJ1-2,NA,TGTGCCTGGAGTGTGGTCCCTCGTACAGGGGGCCAGAAAGGCTACACCTTC,CAWSVVPRTGGQKGYTF
TRBV5-6,NA,TRBJ1-4,NA,TGTGCCAGCAGCTTAAATACCCAGGGCTTTCATGAAAAACTGTTTTTT,CASSLNTQGFHEKLFF
TRBV7-8,TRBD2,TRBJ2-1,NA,TGTGCCAGCAGCTTAGCAGTAAGGCTAGCGGGGGGATACAATGAGCAGTTCTTC,CASSLAVRLAGGYNEQFF
TRBV5-1,NA,TRBJ2-5,NA,TGCGCCAGCAGCGAGCTAGACCAAGAGACCCAGTACTTC,CASSELDQETQYF
TRBV28,NA,TRBJ1-6,few,TGTGCCAGTCATGACGGGGGGGGGCCCGATTATAATTCACCCCTCCACTTT,CASHDGGGPDYNSPLHF
TRBV11-3,TRBD2,TRBJ2-7,NA,TGTGCCAGCAGCTTGCGCCGGGACTATCAAAGGGTATTCTCCGAGCAGTACTTC,CASSLRRDYQRVFSEQYF
TRBV27,NA,TRBJ1-2,NA,TGTGCCAGCAGTTTGCAGAGGGGCGGGAATTTATCGAACTATGGCTACACCTTC,CASSLQRGGNLSNYGYTF
TRBV5-4,TRBD2,TRBJ2-5,NA,TGTGCCAGCAGCGCAAAGGGGACTAGCGGACAAGAGACCCAGTACTTC,CASSAKGTSGQETQYF
TRBV28,NA,TRBJ2-1,once,TGTGCCAGCAGTTCAACCGGTGACAGGTACAATGAGCAGTTCTTC,CASSSTGDRYNEQFF
TRBV7-2,TRBD1,TRBJ2-7,NA,TGTGCCAGCAGCAGGTGGACAGGGGCGACCTACGAGCAGTACTTC,CASSRWTGATYEQYF
TRBV29-1,TRBD1,TRBJ1-2,NA,TGCAGCGTCGCGGGACAGCTACATAACTATGGCTACACCTTC,CSVAGQLHNYGYTF
TRBV4-3,NA,TRBJ1-4,NA,TGCGCCAGCAGCCAAGATCCCGCAGGGCAAAAACTGTTTTTT,CASSQDPAGQKLFF
TRBV6-6,NA,TRBJ2-1,NA,TGTGCCAGCAGTCATCTAACCCGGAGCGGTGAGCAGTTCTTC,CASSHLTRSGEQFF